Listed here is a single T cell receptor (beta chain). Its recognized antigen is unknown. No per-base quality is available; no much larger clone lies one base away. The source of the sample is a study of T cell responses to AZD1222 COVID-19 vaccine listed by TCRdb under 2021. With regard to the full study: A total of about 240 trial participants underwent TCR sequencing, of whom 200 to 220 received two doses of AZD1222 and about 25 received two doses of the MenACWY control vaccine. Enrollment into the trials was organized by age into subgroups of 18-55, 56-69 and 70-plus years, and those subgroups contained about 160, 30 and 59 TCR-sequenced participants, respectively. Study-level results and caveats: Because no samples from the day 14 peak response were available, repertoires could be characterized only after the peak T cell response. The whole spike protein was spanned by vaccine-associated CD4 TCRs, and dominant responses were seen in regions 160-218 and 743-854. After two AZD1222 doses, both the breadth and the depth of spike-specific TCRs were significantly higher than at day 0 and than in MenACWY recipients. Conclusions about previously exposed vaccinees are limited because only 5 or 6 AZD1222 recipients were SARS-CoV-2 seropositive at baseline. The 56-69-year group was small, and its depth increase did not reach significance, likely because of low power. Reportedly, almost half of the unique spike-specific TCRs recognized epitopes lying outside the regions that are mutated in the B.1.351 and B.1.1.7 variants. Participants were mostly white British, with more females than males. The authors suggested clonal diversity may have been underestimated.

The time point label for this specimen denotes: baseline before first vaccination. The treatment or condition label on this specimen signifies: meningococcal conjugate vaccine given as trial control. Vaccinee samples came from UK trials COV001 and COV002, including a single-blind randomized controlled phase 2/3 trial of AZD1222 (ChAdOx1 nCoV-19) in healthy adults. For TCRbeta chain sequencing, PBMC samples were collected from trial participants at day 0 and at day 28 after the second dose. CDR1 and CDR2 were assigned from the germline V gene (reference sequence) as MNHEY and SMNVEV. Cut back by 0 bases and 4 bases, the V and J ends lie 17 bases apart. Measured from the cysteine to the phenylalanine, the CDR3 is 17 residues long. Only the CDR3 part of the read is kept: 51 bases, read in frame from the first base. The CDR3 regions of human TCRbeta chains were analyzed by immunosequencing. The authors processed their data as follows. Repertoire TCRs were matched against a reference library of SARS-CoV-2-specific TCRs generated with the MIRA antigen-specificity platform. Breadth was defined as the fraction of unique TCRs that were SARS-CoV-2-associated, and depth was defined as the fraction of total T cells that were SARS-CoV-2-associated. Using the MIRA data, each spike-specific TCR was mapped to the spike region that the TCR reacts to and placed in a CD4 or CD8 class. Log10-transformed breadth and depth values were compared by one-way ANOVA with Sidak's multiple comparisons tests. TCRdb's version of the immuneACCESS table is confined to in-frame rearrangements and falls short of the full clone set. An unresolved V gene accounts for under half of the shortfall where checked; the remainder is of unknown origin. V and J calls and clone size are given by that table; D and trimming were obtained from the DNA. A total of hundreds of thousands of clones appear in this sample, approximately 94% of them only once. The ten largest clones add up to 0.9% to 1.1% of the sample.

The V and J genes are TRBV27 and TRBJ2-3; a weak D assignment points to TRBD2 (7 bases agree). This TCR derives from an adult in good health. Sample: peripheral blood, taken on day 0 of MenACWY control vaccination. The nucleotides read TGTGCCAGCAGTTTATCTCGCGGGGGCCCAAATCCAGATACGCAGTATTTT. Its product reads: CASSLSRGGPNPDTQYF.